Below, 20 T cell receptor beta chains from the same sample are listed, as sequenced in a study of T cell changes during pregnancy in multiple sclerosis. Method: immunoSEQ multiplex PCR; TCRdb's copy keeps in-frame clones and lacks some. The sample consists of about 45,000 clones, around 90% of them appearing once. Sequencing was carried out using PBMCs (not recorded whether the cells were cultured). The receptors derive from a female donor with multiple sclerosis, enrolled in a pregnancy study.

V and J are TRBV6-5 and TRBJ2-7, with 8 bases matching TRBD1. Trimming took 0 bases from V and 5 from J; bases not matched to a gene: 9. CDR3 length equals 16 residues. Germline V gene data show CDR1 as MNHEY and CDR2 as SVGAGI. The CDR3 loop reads CASSYSAGQALNEQYF. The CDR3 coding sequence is TGTGCCAGCAGTTACTCGGCGGGACAGGCCCTTAACGAGCAGTACTTC.

The CDR3 coding sequence is TGTGCCAGCAGTTTAGGTGGGGAGAACACTGAAGCTTTCTTT. Its translation: CASSLGGENTEAFF. The V call is TRBV28, the J call TRBJ1-1, with D unclear. V lost 2 bases, J lost 1 base, and 8 bases lay in between. Germline assignment: CDR1 MDHEN and CDR2 SYDVKM. This CDR3 is built from 14 residues.

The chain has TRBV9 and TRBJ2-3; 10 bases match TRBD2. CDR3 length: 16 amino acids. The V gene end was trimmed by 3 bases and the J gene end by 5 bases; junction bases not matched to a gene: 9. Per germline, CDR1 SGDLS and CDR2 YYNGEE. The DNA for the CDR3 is TGTGCCAGCAGCGCCCTAAGCGGGAGGGCTGAAGATACGCAGTATTTT. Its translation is CASSALSGRAEDTQYF.

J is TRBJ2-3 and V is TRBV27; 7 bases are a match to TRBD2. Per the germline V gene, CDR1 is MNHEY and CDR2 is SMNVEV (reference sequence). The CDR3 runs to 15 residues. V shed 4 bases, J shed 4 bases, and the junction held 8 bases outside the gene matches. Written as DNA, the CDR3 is TGTGCCAGCAGTTGGTTGGGCGGGAGCCCAGATACGCAGTATTTT. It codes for CASSWLGGSPDTQYF.

Here the CDR3 DNA reads TGTGCCAGCACCTCGACGGCCGTACGCTCCTACGAGCAGTACTTC. Translation: CASTSTAVRSYEQYF. This chain links TRBV6-6 with TRBJ2-7; D gene unclear. The CDR3 is 15 amino acids. Trimming left V 7 bases short and J 0 bases short, with 16 bases between. Germline V gene lookup returns CDR1 MNHNY and CDR2 SVGAGI (reference sequence).

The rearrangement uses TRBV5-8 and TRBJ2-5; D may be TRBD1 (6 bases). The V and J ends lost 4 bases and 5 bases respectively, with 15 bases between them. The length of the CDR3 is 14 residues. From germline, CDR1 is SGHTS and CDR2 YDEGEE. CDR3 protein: CASSGRTGLETQYF. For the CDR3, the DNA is TGTGCCAGCAGCGGCAGAACAGGGTTGGAGACCCAGTACTTC.

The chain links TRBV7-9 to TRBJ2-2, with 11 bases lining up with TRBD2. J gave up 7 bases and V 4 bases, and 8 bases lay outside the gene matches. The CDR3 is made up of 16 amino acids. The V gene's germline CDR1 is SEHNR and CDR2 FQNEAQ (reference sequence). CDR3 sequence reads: CASSSVAGGLGGELFF. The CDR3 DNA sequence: TGTGCCAGCAGCTCCGTAGCGGGAGGGCTTGGCGGGGAGCTGTTTTTT. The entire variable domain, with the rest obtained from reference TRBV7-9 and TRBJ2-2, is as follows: DTGVSQNPRHKITKRGQNVTFRCDPISEHNRLYWYRQTLGQGPEFLTYFQNEAQLEKSRLLSDRFSAERPKGSFSTLEIQRTEQGDSAMYLCASSSVAGGLGGELFFGEGSRLTVL.

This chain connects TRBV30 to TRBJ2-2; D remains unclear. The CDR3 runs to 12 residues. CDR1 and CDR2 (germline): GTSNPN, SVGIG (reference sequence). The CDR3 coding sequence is TGTGCTGGCGGCAAAAACACCGGGGAGCTGTTTTTT. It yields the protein CAGGKNTGELFF. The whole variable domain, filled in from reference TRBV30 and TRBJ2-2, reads SQTIHQWPATLVQPVGSPLSLECTVEGTSNPNLYWYRQAAGRGLQLLFYSVGIGQISSEVPQNLSASRPQDRQFILSSKKLLLSDSGFYLCAGGKNTGELFFGEGSRLTVL.

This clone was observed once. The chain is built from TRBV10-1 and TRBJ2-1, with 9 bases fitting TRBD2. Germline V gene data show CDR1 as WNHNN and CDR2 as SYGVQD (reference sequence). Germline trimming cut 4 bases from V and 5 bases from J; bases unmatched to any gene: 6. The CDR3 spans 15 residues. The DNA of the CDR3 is TGCGCCAGCAGTGTATCTAGCGGGGAACACAATGAGCAGTTCTTC. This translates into CASSVSSGEHNEQFF.

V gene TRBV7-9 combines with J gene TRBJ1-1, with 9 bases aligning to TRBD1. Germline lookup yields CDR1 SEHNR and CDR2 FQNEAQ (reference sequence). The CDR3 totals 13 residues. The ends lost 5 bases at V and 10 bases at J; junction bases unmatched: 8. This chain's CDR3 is CASSRGQGSVAFF. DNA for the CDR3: TGTGCCAGCAGCCGGGGACAGGGTAGCGTAGCTTTCTTT.

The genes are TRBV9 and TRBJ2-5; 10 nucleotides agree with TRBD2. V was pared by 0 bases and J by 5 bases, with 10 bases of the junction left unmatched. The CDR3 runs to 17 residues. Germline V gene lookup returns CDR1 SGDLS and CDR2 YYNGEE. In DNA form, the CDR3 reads TGTGCCAGCAGCGTAGGACCAGCGGGAGGGCCGGGGGAGACCCAGTACTTC. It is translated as CASSVGPAGGPGETQYF.

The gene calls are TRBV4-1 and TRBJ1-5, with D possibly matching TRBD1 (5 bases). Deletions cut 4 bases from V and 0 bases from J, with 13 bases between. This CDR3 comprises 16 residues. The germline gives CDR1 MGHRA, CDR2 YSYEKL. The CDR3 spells CASSPRGIFSNQPQHF. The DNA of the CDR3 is TGCGCCAGCAGCCCGAGGGGCATCTTTAGCAATCAGCCCCAGCATTTT.

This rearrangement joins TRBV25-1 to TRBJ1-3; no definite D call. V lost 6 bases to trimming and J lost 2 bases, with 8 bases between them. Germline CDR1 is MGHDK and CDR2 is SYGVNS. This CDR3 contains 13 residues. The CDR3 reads CASRVNTGNTIYF. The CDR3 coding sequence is TGTGCCAGCAGGGTGAATACTGGAAACACCATATATTTT.

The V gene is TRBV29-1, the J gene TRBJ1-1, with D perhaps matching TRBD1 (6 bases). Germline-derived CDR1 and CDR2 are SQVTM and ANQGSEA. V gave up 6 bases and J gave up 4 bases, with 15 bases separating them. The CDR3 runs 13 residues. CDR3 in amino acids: CSVTARGGTEAFF. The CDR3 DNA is TGCAGCGTGACAGCAAGAGGGGGCACTGAAGCTTTCTTT.

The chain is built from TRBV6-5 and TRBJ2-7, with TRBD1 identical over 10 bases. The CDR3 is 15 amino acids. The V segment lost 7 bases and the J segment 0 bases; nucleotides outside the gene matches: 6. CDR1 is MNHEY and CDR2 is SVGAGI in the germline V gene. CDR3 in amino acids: CASKDRGFYSYEQYF. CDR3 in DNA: TGTGCCAGCAAGGACAGGGGGTTCTACTCCTACGAGCAGTACTTC.

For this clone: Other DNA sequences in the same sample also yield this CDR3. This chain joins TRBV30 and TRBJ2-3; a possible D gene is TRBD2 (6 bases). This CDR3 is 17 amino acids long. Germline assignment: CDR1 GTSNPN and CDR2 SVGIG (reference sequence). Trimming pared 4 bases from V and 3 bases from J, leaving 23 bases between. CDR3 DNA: TGTGCCTGGACCGCGGTTTTGGAGGGAGGTGGGACAGATACGCAGTATTTT. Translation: CAWTAVLEGGGTDTQYF.

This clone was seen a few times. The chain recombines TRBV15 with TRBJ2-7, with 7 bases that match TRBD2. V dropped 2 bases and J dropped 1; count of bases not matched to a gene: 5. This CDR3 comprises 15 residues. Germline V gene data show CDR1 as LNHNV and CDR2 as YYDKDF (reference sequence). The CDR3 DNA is TGTGCCACCAGCAGATCGCCTAGCGGATCCTACGAGCAGTACTTC. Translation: CATSRSPSGSYEQYF.

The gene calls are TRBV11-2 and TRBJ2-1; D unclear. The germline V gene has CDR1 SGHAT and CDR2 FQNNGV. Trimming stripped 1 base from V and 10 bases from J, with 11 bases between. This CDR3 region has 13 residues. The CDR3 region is CASSLGSSGEQFF. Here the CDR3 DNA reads TGTGCCAGCAGCTTAGGGTCCAGTGGCGAGCAGTTCTTC.

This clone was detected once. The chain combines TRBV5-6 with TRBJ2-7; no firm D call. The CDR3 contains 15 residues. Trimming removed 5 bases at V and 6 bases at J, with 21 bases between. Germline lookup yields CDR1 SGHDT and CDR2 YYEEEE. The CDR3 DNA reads TGTGCCAGCAGTTCCCACCCCACAGCGCAGGCCGAGCAGTACTTC. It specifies CASSSHPTAQAEQYF. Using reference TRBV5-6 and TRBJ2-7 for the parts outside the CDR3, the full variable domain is DAGVTQSPTHLIKTRGQQVTLRCSPKSGHDTVSWYQQALGQGPQFIFQYYEEEERQRGNFPDRFSGHQFPNYSSELNVNALLLGDSALYLCASSSHPTAQAEQYFGPGTRLTVT.

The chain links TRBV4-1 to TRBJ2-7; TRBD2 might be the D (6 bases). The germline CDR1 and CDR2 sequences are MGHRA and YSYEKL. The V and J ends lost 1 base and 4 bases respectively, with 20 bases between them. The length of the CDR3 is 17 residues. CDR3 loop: CASSQVRRDQGAYEQYF. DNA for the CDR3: TGCGCCAGCAGCCAAGTAAGGAGGGACCAAGGTGCGTACGAGCAGTACTTC.